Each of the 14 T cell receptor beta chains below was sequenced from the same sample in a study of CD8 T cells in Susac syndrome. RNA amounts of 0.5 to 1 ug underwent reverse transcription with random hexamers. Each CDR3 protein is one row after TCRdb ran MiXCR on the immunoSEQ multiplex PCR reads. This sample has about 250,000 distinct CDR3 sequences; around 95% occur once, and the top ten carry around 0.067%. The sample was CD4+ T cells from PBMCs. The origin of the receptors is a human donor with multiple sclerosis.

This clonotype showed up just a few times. CDR3 protein: CASSLGRVNYGYTF. The CDR3 coding sequence is TGTGCCAGCAGCTTGGGCAGGGTGAACTATGGCTACACCTTC. The chain couples TRBV7-9 to TRBJ1-2; possibly TRBD1 for D (5 bases). The CDR3 is made up of 14 amino acids. The germline gives CDR1 SEHNR, CDR2 FQNEAQ (reference sequence). V was clipped by 3 bases and J by 2 bases, with 10 bases between them.

CDR3 nucleotide sequence: TGTGCCAGCAGGGATTTGTGGGCCGATACGCAGTATTTT. Translated, it gives CASRDLWADTQYF. J is TRBJ2-3 and V is TRBV6-1; D remains ambiguous. Germline-derived CDR1 and CDR2 are MNHNS and SASEGT. This CDR3 spans 13 amino acids. Between the trimmed V and J ends, which lost 6 bases and 6 bases, there was a span of 13 bases.

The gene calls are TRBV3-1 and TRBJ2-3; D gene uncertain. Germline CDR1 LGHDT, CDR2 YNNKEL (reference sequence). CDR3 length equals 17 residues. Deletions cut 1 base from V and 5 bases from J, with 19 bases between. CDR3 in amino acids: CASSQGAASTLIDTQYF. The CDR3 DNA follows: TGTGCCAGCAGCCAAGGGGCAGCGAGCACCCTAATAGATACGCAGTATTTT.

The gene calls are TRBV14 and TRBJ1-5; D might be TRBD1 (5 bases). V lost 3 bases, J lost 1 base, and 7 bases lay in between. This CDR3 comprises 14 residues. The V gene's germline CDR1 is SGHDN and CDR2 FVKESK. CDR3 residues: CASSQRGSNQPQHF. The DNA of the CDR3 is TGTGCCAGCAGCCAGCGGGGGAGCAATCAGCCCCAGCATTTT.

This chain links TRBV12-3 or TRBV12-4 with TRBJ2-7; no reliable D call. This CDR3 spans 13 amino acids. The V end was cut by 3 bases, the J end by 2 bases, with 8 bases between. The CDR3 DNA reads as TGTGCCAGCAGTTTGGGTCAGACCTACGAGCAGTACTTC. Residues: CASSLGQTYEQYF.

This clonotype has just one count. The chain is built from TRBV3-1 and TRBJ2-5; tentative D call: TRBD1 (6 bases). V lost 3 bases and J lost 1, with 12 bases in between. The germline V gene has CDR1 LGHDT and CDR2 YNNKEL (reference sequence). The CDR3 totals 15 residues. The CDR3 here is CASSQETGFQETQYF. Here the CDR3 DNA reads TGTGCCAGCAGCCAGGAGACAGGTTTCCAAGAGACCCAGTACTTC.

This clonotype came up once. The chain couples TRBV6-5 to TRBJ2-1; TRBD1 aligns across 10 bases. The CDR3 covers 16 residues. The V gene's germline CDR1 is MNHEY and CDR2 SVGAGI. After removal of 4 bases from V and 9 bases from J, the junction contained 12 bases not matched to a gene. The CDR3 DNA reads TGTGCCAGCAGTTTACGATGGGACAGGGGTATGTCTGAGCAGTTCTTC. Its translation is CASSLRWDRGMSEQFF.

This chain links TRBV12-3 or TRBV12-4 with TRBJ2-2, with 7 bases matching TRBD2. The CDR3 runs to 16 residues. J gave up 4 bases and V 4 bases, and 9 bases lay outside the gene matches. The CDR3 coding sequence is TGTGCCAGCAGTTACGCTAGCGGCGTACCCACCGGGGAGCTGTTTTTT. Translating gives CASSYASGVPTGELFF.

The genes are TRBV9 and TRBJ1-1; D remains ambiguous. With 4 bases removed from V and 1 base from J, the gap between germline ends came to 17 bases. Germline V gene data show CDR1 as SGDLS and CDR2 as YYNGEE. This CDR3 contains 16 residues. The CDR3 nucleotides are TGTGCCAGCAGCCCCCGAGAAGGCGCCGGGAACACTGAAGCTTTCTTT. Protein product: CASSPREGAGNTEAFF.

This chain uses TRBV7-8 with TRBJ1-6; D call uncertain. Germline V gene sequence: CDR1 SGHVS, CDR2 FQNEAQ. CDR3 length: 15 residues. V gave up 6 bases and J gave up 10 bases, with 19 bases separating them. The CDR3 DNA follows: TGTGCCAGCAGGGACCTTAGGGCCTTAGGGTCACCCCTCCACTTT. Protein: CASRDLRALGSPLHF.

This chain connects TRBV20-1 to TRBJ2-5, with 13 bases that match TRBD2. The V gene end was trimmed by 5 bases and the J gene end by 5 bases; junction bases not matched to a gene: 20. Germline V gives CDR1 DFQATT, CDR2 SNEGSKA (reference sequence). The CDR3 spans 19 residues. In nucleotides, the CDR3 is TGCAGTGCTCGTCATGCACCAATACTAGCGGGAGGGCCGGGGGAGACCCAGTACTTC. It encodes CSARHAPILAGGPGETQYF.

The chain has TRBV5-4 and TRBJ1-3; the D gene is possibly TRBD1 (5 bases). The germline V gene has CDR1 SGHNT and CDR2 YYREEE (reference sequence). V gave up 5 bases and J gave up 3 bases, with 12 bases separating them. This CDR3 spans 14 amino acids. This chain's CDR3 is CASSPQGFGNTIYF. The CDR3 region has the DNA TGTGCCAGCAGTCCGCAGGGATTTGGAAACACCATATATTTT.

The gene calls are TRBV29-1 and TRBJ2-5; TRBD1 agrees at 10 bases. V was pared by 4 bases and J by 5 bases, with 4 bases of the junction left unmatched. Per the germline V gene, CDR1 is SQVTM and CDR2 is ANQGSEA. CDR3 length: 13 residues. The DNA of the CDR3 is TGCAGCGTTGGACAGGGGGCCGTGGAGACCCAGTACTTC. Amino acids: CSVGQGAVETQYF.

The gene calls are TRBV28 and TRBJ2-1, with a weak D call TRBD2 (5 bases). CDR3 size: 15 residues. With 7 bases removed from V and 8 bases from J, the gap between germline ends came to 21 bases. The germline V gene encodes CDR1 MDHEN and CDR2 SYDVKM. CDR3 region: CASNTPRTRGYEQFF. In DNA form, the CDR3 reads TGTGCCAGCAACACGCCTCGGACCCGCGGGTATGAGCAGTTCTTC.